A selection of T cell receptor beta chains follows, all from one sample in a study of T-cell memory formation after mild COVID-19. In TCRdb, the 5' RACE reads were re-called with MiXCR into one record per CDR3 protein. The sample records roughly 180,000 distinct CDR3 sequences, roughly 10% being singletons. Sequenced: PBMCs or a T cell subset sorted from them (not recorded which). These receptors all come from a young man who had mild COVID-19 (a few samples of this study predate the infection). Cell type and time point are not known. Each CDR3 is given with its conserved first and last residue.

V,CDR3
TRBV4-2,CASSQDTRGSYNEQFF
TRBV12-3/TRBV12-4,CASSSGTGIYEQYF
TRBV13,CASSLYRKGLHTPIYGYTF
TRBV10-3,CAIGRGGDSYEQYF
TRBV7-2,CASSSQGSGEPDTQYF
TRBV20-1,CSAGTSGVYEQYF
TRBV20-1,CSARDRASYGYTF
TRBV7-3,CASSSAGTGDGDTQYF
TRBV6-6,CASSYSGNSYEQYF
TRBV7-2,CASSLGGSGGAGTQYF
TRBV5-1,CASSQGENEKLFF
TRBV29-1,CSARPWGDTEAFF
TRBV4-1,CASSQLQGTGELFF
TRBV6-5,CASRGGTSGYNEQFF